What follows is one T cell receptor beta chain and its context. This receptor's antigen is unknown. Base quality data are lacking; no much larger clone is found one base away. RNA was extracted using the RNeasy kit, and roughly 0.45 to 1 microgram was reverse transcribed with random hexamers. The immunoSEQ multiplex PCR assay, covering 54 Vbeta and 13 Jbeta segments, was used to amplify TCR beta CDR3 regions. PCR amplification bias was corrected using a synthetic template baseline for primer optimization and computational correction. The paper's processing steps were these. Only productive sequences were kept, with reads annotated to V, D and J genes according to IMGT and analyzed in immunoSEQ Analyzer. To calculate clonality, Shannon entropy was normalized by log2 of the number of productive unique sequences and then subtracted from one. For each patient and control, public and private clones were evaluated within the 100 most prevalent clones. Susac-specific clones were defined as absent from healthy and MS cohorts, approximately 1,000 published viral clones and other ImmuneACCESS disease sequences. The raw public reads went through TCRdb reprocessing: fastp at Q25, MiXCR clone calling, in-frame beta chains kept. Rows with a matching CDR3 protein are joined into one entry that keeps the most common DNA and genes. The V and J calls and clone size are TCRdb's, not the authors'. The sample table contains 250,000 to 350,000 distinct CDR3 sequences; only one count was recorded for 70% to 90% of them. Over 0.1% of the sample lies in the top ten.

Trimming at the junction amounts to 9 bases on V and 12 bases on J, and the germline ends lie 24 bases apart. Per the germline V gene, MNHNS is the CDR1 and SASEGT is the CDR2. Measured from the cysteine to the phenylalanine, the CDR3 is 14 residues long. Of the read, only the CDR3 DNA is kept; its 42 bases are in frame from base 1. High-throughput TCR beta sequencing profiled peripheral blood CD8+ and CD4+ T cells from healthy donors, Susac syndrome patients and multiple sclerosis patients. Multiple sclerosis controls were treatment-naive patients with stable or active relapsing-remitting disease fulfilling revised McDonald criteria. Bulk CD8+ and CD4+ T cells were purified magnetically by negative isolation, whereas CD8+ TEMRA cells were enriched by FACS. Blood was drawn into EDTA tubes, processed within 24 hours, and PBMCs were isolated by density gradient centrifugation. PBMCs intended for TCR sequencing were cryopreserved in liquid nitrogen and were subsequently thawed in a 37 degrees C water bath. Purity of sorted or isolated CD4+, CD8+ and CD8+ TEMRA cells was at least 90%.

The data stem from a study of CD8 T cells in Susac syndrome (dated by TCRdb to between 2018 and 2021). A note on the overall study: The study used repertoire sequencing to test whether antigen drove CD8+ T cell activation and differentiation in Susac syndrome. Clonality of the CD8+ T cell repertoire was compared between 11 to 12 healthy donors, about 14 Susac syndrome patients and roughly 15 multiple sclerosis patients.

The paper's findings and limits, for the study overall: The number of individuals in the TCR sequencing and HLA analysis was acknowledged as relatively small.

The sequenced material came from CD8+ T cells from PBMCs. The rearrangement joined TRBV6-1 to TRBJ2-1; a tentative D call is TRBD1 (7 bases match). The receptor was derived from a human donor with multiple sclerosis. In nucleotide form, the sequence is TGTGCCAGTAGCAGTCCAGGGGGGTTATCAAGGCAGTTCTTC. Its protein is CASSSPGGLSRQFF.